The clone carrying this T cell receptor beta chain was found a few times. This sample is drawn from a study of patients and donors after allogeneic stem cell transplantation. MiXCR, applied by TCRdb to the RT-PCR reads, yields one record per CDR3 protein. The table includes roughly 140,000 distinct CDR3 sequences, approximately 37% detected once. Germline lookup yields CDR1 MNHEY and CDR2 SMNVEV (reference sequence). The CDR3 consists of 15 residues. Trimming took 4 bases from V and 7 from J, leaving 19 bases between them. The TCR was taken from a human donor who was either an allogeneic HSCT recipient or a stem cell or donor lymphocyte infusion donor (not recorded which). It is not recorded whose cells these are; they may come from a transplant donor. This sequence joins TRBV27 and TRBJ1-1; tentative D call: TRBD1 (5 bases). Sequenced sample: blood, either unsorted or a sorted T cell fraction (not recorded which). The CDR3 nucleotides read TGTGCCAGCAGTTCCGACCCTGAACGGGGCGGTGAAGCTTTCTTT. It encodes CASSSDPERGGEAFF.